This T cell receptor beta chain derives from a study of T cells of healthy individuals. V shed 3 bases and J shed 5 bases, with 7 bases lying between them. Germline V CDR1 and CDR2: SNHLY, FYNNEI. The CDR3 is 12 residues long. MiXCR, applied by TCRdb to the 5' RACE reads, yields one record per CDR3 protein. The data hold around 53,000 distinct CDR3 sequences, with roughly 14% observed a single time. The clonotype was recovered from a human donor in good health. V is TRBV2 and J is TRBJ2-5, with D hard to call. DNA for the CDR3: TGTGCCAGCAGTGATTTGAGGGAGACCCAGTACTTC. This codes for CASSDLRETQYF. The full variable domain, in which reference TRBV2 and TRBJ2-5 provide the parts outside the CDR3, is EPEVTQTPSHQVTQMGQEVILRCVPISNHLYFYWYRQILGQKVEFLVSFYNNEISEKSEIFDDQFSVERPDGSNFTLKIRSTKLEDSAMYFCASSDLRETQYFGPGTRLLVL.